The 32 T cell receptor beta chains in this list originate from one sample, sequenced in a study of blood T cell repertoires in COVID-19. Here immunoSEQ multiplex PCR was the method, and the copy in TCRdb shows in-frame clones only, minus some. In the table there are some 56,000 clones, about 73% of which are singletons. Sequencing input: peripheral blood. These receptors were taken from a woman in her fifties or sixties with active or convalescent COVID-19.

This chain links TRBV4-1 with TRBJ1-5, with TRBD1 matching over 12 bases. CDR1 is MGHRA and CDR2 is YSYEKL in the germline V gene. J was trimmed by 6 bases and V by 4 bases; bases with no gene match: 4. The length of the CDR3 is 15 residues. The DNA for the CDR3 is TGCGCCAGCAGCCCCGGGACAGGGGGCAGTCAGCCCCAGCATTTT. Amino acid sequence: CASSPGTGGSQPQHF.

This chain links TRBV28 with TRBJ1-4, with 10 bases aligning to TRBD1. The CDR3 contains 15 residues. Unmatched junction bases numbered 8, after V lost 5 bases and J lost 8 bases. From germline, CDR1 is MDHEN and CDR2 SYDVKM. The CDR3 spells CASSPAGQGDEKLFF. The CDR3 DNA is TGTGCCAGCAGTCCCGCCGGACAGGGGGACGAAAAACTGTTTTTT.

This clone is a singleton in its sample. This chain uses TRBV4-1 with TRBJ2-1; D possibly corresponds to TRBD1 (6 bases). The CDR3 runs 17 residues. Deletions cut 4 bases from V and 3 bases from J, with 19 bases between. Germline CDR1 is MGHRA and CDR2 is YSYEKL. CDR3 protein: CASSPLAGTNDYNEQFF. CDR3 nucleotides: TGCGCCAGCAGCCCCCTAGCCGGGACAAATGACTACAATGAGCAGTTCTTC.

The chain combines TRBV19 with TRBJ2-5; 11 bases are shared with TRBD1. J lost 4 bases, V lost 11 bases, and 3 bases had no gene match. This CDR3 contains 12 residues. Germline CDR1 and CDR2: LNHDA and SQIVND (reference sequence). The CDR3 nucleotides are TGTGCCGCAGGGACAGGGGGAGAGACCCAGTACTTC. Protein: CAAGTGGETQYF.

CDR3 sequence reads: CASSLGTENSPLHF. The CDR3 DNA is TGCGCCAGCAGCTTGGGTACGGAGAATTCACCCCTCCACTTT. The chain couples TRBV5-1 to TRBJ1-6; no clear D gene. Trimming took 0 bases from V and 7 from J, leaving 8 bases between them. Germline V gene lookup returns CDR1 SGHRS and CDR2 YFSETQ. The CDR3 is 14 residues long. Full variable domain (remainder filled in from reference TRBV5-1 and TRBJ1-6): KAGVTQTPRYLIKTRGQQVTLSCSPISGHRSVSWYQQTPGQGLQFLFEYFSETQRNKGNFPGRFSGRQFSNSRSEMNVSTLELGDSALYLCASSLGTENSPLHFGNGTRLTVT.

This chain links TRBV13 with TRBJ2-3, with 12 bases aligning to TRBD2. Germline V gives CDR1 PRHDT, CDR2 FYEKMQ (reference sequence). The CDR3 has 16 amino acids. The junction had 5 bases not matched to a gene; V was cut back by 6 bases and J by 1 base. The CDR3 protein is CASRTSGSGGTDTQYF. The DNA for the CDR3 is TGTGCCAGCAGGACTAGCGGGAGCGGGGGCACAGATACGCAGTATTTT.

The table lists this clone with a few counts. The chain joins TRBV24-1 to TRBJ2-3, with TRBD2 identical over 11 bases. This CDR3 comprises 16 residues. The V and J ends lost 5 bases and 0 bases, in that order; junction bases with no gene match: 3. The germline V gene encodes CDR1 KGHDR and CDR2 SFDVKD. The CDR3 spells CATSAGTSGSTDTQYF. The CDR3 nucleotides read TGTGCCACCAGTGCTGGGACTAGCGGAAGCACAGATACGCAGTATTTT.

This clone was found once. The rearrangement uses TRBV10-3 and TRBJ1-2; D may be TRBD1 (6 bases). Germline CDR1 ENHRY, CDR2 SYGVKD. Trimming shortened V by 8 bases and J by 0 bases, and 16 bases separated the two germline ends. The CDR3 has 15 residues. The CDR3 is CAIPRGADPNYGYTF. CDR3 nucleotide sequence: TGTGCCATCCCGCGGGGGGCGGATCCTAACTATGGCTACACCTTC.

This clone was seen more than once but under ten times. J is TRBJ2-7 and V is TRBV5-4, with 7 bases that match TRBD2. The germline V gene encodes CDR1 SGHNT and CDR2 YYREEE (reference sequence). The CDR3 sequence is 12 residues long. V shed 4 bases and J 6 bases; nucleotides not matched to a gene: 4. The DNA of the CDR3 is TGTGCCAGCAGCCCCCGCGGGGGCGAGCAGTACTTC. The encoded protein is CASSPRGGEQYF. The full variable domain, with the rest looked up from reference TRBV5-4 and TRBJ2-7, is ETGVTQSPTHLIKTRGQQVTLRCSSQSGHNTVSWYQQALGQGPQFIFQYYREEENGRGNFPPRFSGLQFPNYSSELNVNALELDDSALYLCASSPRGGEQYFGPGTRLTVT.

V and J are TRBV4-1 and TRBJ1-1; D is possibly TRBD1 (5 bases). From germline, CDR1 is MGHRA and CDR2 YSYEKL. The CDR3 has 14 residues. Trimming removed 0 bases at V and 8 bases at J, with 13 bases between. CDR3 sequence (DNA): TGCGCCAGCAGCCAAGAGGCCAGGGTAGGCGAAGCTTTCTTT. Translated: CASSQEARVGEAFF.

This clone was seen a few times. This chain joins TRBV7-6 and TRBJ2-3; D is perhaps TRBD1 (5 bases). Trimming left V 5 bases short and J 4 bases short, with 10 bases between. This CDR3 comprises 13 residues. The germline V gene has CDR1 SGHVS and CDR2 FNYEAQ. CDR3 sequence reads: CASSALRADTQYF. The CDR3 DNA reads TGTGCCAGCAGCGCCCTCAGGGCAGATACGCAGTATTTT.

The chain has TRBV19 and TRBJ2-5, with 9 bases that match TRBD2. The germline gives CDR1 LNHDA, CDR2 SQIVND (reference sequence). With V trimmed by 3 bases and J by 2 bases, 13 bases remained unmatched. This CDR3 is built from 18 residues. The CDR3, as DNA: TGTGCCAGTAGTATCTTCCCCCAGGCGACTAGCGGTCAAGAGACCCAGTACTTC. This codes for CASSIFPQATSGQETQYF.

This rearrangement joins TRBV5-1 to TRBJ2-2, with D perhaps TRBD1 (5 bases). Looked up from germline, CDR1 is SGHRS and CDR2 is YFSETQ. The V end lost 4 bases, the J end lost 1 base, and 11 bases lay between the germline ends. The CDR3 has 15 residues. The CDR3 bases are TGCGCCAGCAGCACCTTCGACAGGAACACCGGGGAGCTGTTTTTT. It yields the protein CASSTFDRNTGELFF.

The DNA for the CDR3 is TGTGCCAGCAGTTCCGGTCTCCGGGGAGATGGAAACACCATATATTTT. Its translation: CASSSGLRGDGNTIYF. The J gene is TRBJ1-3, the V gene TRBV6-2 or TRBV6-3, with D unclear. Germline CDR1 MNHEY, CDR2 SVGEGT. Trimming removed 4 bases from V and 3 bases from J, with 16 bases in between. This CDR3 has 16 residues.

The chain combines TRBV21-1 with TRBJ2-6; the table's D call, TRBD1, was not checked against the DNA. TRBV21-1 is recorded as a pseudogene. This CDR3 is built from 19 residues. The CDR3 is CASSKLRDRPSAGANVLTF. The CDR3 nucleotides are TGTGCCAGCAGCAAATTGCGGGACAGGCCTTCAGCTGGGGCCAACGTCCTGACTTTC.

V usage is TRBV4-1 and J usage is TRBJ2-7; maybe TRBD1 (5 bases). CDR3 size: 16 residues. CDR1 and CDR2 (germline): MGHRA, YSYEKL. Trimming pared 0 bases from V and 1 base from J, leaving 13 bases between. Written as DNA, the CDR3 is TGCGCCAGCAGCCAAGAAGATCAAGGGGCTTCCTACGAGCAGTACTTC. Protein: CASSQEDQGASYEQYF.

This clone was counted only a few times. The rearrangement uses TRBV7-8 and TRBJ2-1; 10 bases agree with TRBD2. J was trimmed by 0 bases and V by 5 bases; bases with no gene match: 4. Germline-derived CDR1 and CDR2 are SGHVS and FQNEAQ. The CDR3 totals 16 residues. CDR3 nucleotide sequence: TGTGCCAGCAGCGGCAGGACTAGCGGCTCCTACAATGAGCAGTTCTTC. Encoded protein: CASSGRTSGSYNEQFF.

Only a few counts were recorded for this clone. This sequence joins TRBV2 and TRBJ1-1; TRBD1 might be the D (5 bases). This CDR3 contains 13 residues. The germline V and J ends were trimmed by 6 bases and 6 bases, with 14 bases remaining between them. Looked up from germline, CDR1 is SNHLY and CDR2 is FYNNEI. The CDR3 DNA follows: TGTGCCAGCAGGGAGGGATGGGGCCCTGAAGCTTTCTTT. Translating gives CASREGWGPEAFF.

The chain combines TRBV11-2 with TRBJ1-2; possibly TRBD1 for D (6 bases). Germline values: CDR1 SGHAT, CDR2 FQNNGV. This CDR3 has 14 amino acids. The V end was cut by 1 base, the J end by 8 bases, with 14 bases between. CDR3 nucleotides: TGTGCCAGCAGCTTAGCGGGAGGGGGAGAGGGCTACACCTTC. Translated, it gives CASSLAGGGEGYTF.

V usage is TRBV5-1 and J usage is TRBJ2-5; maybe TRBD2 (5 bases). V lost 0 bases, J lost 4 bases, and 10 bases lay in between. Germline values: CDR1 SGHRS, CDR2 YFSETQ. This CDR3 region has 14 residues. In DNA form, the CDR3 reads TGCGCCAGCAGCTTGGGTGAGGGAAGAGAGACCCAGTACTTC. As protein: CASSLGEGRETQYF.

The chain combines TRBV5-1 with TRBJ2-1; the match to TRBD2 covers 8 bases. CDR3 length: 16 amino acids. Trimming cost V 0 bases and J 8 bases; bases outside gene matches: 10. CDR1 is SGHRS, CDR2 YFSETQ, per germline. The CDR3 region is CASSLETSAYRDEQFF. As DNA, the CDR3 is TGCGCCAGCAGCTTGGAGACTAGCGCCTATAGGGATGAGCAGTTCTTC.

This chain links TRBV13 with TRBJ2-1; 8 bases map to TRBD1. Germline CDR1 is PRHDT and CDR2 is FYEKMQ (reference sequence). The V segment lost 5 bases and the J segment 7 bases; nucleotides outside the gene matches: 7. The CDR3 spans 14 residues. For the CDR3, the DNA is TGTGCCAGCAGCAAACAGGGGGTTTGGAATGAGCAGTTCTTC. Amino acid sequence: CASSKQGVWNEQFF. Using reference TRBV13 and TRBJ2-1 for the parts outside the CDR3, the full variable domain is AAGVIQSPRHLIKEKRETATLKCYPIPRHDTVYWYQQGPGQDPQFLISFYEKMQSDKGSIPDRFSAQQFSDYHSELNMSSLELGDSALYFCASSKQGVWNEQFFGPGTRLTVL.

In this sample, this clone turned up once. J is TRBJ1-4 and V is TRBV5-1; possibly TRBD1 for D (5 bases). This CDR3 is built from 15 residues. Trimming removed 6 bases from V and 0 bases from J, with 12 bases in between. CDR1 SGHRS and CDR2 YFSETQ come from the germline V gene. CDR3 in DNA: TGCGCCAGCACTCCCGGGGGAGCAACTAATGAAAAACTGTTTTTT. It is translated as CASTPGGATNEKLFF.

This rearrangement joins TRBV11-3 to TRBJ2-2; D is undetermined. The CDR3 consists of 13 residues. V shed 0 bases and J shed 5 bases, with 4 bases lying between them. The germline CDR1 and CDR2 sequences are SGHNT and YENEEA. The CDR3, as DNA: TGTGCCAGCAGCTTAGATCAGACCGGGGAGCTGTTTTTT. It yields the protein CASSLDQTGELFF.

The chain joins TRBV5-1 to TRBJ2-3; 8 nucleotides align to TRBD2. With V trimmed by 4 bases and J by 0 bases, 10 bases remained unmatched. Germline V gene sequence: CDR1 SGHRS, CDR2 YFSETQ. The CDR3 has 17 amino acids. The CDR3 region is CASSPLLAGSSTDTQYF. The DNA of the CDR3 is TGCGCCAGCAGCCCGCTTTTAGCGGGATCTAGCACAGATACGCAGTATTTT.

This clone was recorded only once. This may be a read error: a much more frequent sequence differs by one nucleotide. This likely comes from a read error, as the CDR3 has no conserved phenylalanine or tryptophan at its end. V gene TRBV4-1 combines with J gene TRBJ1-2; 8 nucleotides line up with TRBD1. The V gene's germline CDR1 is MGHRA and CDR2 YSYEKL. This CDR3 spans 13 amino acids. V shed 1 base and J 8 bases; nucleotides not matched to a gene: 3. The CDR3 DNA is TGCGCCAGCAGCCAAGCGGACAGGGAGGGCTACACCCTC. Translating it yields CASSQADREGYTL.

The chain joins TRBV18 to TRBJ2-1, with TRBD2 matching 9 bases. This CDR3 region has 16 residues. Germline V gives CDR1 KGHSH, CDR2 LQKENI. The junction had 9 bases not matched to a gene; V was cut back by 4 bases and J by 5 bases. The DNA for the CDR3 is TGTGCCAGCTCACTTTTGAGCGGGAGGCCAAACAATGAGCAGTTCTTC. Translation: CASSLLSGRPNNEQFF.

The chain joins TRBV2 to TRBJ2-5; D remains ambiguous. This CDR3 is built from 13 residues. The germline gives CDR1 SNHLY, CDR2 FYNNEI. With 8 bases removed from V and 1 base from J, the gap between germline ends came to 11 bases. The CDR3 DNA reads TGTGCCAGCGAAAGGCTAGGCCAAGAGACCCAGTACTTC. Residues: CASERLGQETQYF.

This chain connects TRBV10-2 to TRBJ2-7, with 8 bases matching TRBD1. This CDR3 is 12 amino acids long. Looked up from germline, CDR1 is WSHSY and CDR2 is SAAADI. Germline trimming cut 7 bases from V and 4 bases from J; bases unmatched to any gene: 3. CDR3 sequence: CASIYRGYEQYF. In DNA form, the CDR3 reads TGCGCCAGCATCTACAGGGGGTACGAGCAGTACTTC.

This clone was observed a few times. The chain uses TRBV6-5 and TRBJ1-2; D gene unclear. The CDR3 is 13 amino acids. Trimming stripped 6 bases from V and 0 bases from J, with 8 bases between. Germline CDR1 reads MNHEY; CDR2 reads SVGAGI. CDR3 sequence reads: CASRPTSNYGYTF. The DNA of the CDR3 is TGTGCCAGCAGGCCCACATCTAACTATGGCTACACCTTC.

The CDR3 reads CASGQGWESPLHF. The CDR3 bases are TGTGCTAGTGGCCAGGGATGGGAATCACCCCTCCACTTT. The rearrangement links TRBV12-5 to TRBJ1-6, with a possible D match to TRBD1 (5 bases). Germline V gives CDR1 LGHNT, CDR2 FRNRAP. Trimming stripped 6 bases from V and 10 bases from J, with 13 bases between. This CDR3 contains 13 residues.

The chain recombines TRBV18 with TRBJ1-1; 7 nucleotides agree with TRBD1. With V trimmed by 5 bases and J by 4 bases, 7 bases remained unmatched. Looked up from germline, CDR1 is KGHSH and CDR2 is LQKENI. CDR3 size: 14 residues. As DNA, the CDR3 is TGTGCCAGCTCAATAAGGGGGCAGGGCACTGAAGCTTTCTTT. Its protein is CASSIRGQGTEAFF.